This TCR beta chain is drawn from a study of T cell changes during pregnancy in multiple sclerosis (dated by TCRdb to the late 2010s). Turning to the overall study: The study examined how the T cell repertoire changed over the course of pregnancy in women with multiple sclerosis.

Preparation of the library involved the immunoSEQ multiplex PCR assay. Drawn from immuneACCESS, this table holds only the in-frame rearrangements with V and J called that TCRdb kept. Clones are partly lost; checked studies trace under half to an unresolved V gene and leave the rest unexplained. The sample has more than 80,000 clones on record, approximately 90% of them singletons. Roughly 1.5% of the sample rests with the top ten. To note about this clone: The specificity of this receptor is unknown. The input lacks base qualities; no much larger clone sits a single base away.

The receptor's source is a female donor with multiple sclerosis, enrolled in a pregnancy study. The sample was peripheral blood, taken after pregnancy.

The base sequence is TGTGCCAGCAGCTTGGCTAGCGGGGCGTCATACGAGCAGTACTTC. The resulting protein is CASSLASGASYEQYF. The rearrangement joined TRBV5-6 to TRBJ2-7; 9 central nucleotides agree with TRBD2. The CDR3 runs 15 amino acids, cysteine and phenylalanine included. The DNA shown is the 45-base CDR3, in frame from base 1. CDR1 and CDR2 are drawn from the germline V gene: SGHDT, YYEEEE. Compared with germline, V lacks 0 bases and J lacks 4 bases; bases without a gene match: 5.